This note documents a single TCR beta chain sequence. Its specificity is unknown. This record belongs to a study of cytomegalovirus exposure and HLA in healthy donors. Broader study findings: Using a false discovery rate of 0.05, a later analysis showed that fewer than 20,000 TCR beta sequences were associated with HLA alleles.

A multiplex PCR was run with 60 Vbeta primers and 13 Jbeta primers. Per the original methods: Some 11 million of the 80 million or so unique TCR beta chains counted in a later analysis were shared. Method: immunoSEQ multiplex PCR; TCRdb's copy keeps in-frame clones and lacks some. V and J calls and clone size are those listed in that table; D and trimming were worked out from the DNA. The sample shows around 190,000 clones, over 75% of them seen only once. The sequence came from a woman in her forties or fifties in good health and CMV-seronegative. Sequencing was done on a sample of PBMCs.

Here the CDR3 reads CAITGGGPDTQYF. CDR3 DNA: TGTGCCATCACAGGGGGAGGTCCGGATACGCAGTATTTT. The gene calls are TRBV28 and TRBJ2-3; 8 nucleotides match TRBD1. The germline V gene has CDR1 MDHEN and CDR2 SYDVKM. The V gene end was trimmed by 10 bases and the J gene end by 6 bases; junction bases not matched to a gene: 9. The CDR3 totals 13 residues.